This T cell receptor beta chain originates from a study of shared clonotypes between healthy human individuals (dated by TCRdb to 2018 to 2021). General notes on the study: A couple of women and a few men aged 18 to 49 years were included in the cohort. For each donor, three plates each were used for CD4 naive and CD4 memory, two plates were used for CD8 naive, and one plate was used for CD8 memory. To estimate repertoire size and how much clonotypes are shared between individuals, the study performed deep sequencing of blood TCR repertoires from roughly five healthy adults. To increase sequencing depth and limit assay-specific biases, TCR repertoire library preparation and sequencing were carried out by different laboratories using diverse techniques. Leukapheresis yielded between about 0.9 and 9.5 billion PBMCs per donor. Overall study outcomes, separate from this receptor: Sampling was restricted to blood, and TCR repertoires in tissue are likely to differ from TCR repertoires in blood. Even with the large sequencing depth, rarefaction of the sorted-subset datasets indicated that sequencing was incomplete. Across a handful of donors, approximately 4.6% of naive CD4, around 3.3% of naive CD8, 2.3% of memory CD4, and 0.4% of memory CD8 clonotypes were shared. Estimated clonotype richness was generally larger for naive than for memory subsets. The small number of donors limited the genetic and exposure-history diversity represented. Pairwise subsampling indicated that sequencing depth was expected to affect the degree of clonotype sharing among donors. Compared with non-shared clonotypes, the clonotypes found in all four sorted-subset donors had higher generation probabilities.

Concerning this clone: What antigen it recognizes has not been identified. Base qualities are missing; no much larger clone stands one base away.

Healthy HIV-negative adults with no recently reported acute infections or vaccinations were included as donors. Every donor was a Caucasian adult living in Nashville, Tennessee, USA. CD8 memory samples were composed of magnetically selected CD45RO+ cells combined with CCR7-negative CD45RA+ effector memory (TemRA) cells. Blood was collected by leukapheresis, and PBMCs were isolated by Ficoll-Histopaque density gradient centrifugation and then cryopreserved in liquid nitrogen vapor phase. Purity and quantity of every magnetically sorted T cell population were checked by analytical flow cytometry. Genomic DNA was isolated from every sorted fraction and measured by UV absorbance on a Nanodrop 2000c. As encoded in the germline V gene, CDR1 is SQVTM while CDR2 is ANQGSEA. The CDR3 runs 12 residues from the cysteine to the phenylalanine. Just the 36-base CDR3 DNA is kept, in frame starting at base 1. Trimming at the junction amounts to 6 bases on V and 2 bases on J, and the germline ends lie 11 bases apart.

Using the deep immunoSEQ assay, TCR CDR3 regions were amplified from genomic DNA by multiplex PCR. Extracted genomic DNA from each cell subset was distributed evenly across all wells of several immunoSEQ 96-well plates, and each plate was treated as a replicate. Each replicate PCR for sorted subsets received about 210 ng genomic DNA, equal to roughly 29,000 T cell genomes. Purified libraries were quantified with a Qubit 3.0 fluorometer, sized on a Bioanalyzer 2100, and re-quantified with the KAPA Library Quantification kit. Every immunoSEQ 96-well plate was sequenced on a separate single-read 150-cycle Illumina NextSeq 550 flow cell. The authors' pipeline ran thus. Because the immunoSEQ output included only junctional sequences and no quality scores, the filtering could not be the same as the filtering used for full-length reads. Sequences were annotated with PyIR, a Python wrapper for IgBLAST v1.9, and V/J genes and CDR3 were assigned using IMGT germline references. Reads were filtered out if the reads had weak V/J assignments (E-value above 1e-6), no CDR3, stop codons, out-of-frame junctions, or ambiguous translated residues. A V3J clonotype was defined by an identical inferred V gene, J gene, and CDR3 amino acid sequence. Percentage overlap between repertoires was calculated by dividing the number of shared unique clonotypes by the size of the smaller repertoire. Three approaches were used to assess repertoire richness: RTK rarefaction, the Chao1 estimator, and Recon v2.1 estimates of unobserved clonotypes. Generation probabilities for all TCRbeta clonotypes obtained by the gDNA method from several donors were computed using OLGA. The table was pulled from immuneACCESS by TCRdb, which kept in-frame rearrangements only. Such tables lose some clones; where checked, under half of the loss comes from unresolved V genes, and the rest has no known cause. The V and J calls and clone size were taken over from that table, and D and trimming were inferred from the DNA. The sample table contains under 350,000 clones; only one count was recorded for over 75% of them. Roughly 16% of the sample goes to the ten largest clones.

Material: memory CD8+ T cells sorted from blood. The sample's cell subset or site, from its label and the paper: CD45RO+ cells pooled with CCR7-negative TemRA cells. This chain joins TRBV29-1 to TRBJ2-7; the D gene is perhaps TRBD1, on 5 matching bases. This sequence originates from a man aged 18-30 years in good health. Read as DNA, the sequence is TGCAGCGTCGTAGGACAAACCTACGAGCAGTACTTC. This yields the protein CSVVGQTYEQYF.